The 14 T cell receptor beta chains in this list originate from one sample, sequenced in a study of CD8+ T cells in alopecia areata. As for treatment: oral pan-JAK inhibitor, 5-10 mg twice daily. In each case, RNA was isolated and then reverse transcribed into cDNA as the sequencing template. Libraries were prepared by immunoSEQ multiplex PCR; TCRdb keeps only in-frame clonotypes and omits some of them. The sample yields 150,000 to 200,000 clones, less than 70% seen once. The starting material was CD4+ T cells sorted from blood, obtained at week 24, from a patient treated with tofacitinib. These receptors were taken from a human donor with alopecia areata.

V gene TRBV12-5 combines with J gene TRBJ2-1; tentative D call: TRBD1 (7 bases). Germline V gives CDR1 LGHNT, CDR2 FRNRAP. Trimming cost V 4 bases and J 7 bases, with 17 bases left between them. The CDR3 totals 15 residues. The CDR3 DNA reads TGTGCTAGTGGTTCCCCAGGGGGGCGAATGAATGAGCAGTTCTTC. This translates into CASGSPGGRMNEQFF.

This clone appeared a few times. This chain connects TRBV6-1 to TRBJ1-5, with D uncertain. The CDR3 contains 15 residues. Germline-derived CDR1 and CDR2 are MNHNS and SASEGT. V was cut by 6 bases and J by 5 bases, with 17 bases left in between. CDR3 nucleotide sequence: TGTGCCAGCAGGACGGACCTGACGGCCTATCAGCCCCAGCATTTT. It specifies CASRTDLTAYQPQHF.

This clone has just one count. Written as DNA, the CDR3 is TGTGCCAGCAGATCAAATAAATTGAGCTCCTATAATTCACCCCTCCACTTT. It codes for CASRSNKLSSYNSPLHF. The V gene is TRBV7-2, the J gene TRBJ1-6; no reliable D call. V shed 6 bases and J shed 0 bases, with 15 bases lying between them. Germline CDR1 SGHTA, CDR2 FQGNSA. The CDR3 extends over 17 amino acids.

The chain couples TRBV29-1 to TRBJ2-5; D is perhaps TRBD2 (7 bases). The germline gives CDR1 SQVTM, CDR2 ANQGSEA. The CDR3 loop spans 13 amino acids. Trimming shortened V by 4 bases and J by 4 bases, and 13 bases separated the two germline ends. The CDR3 here is CSVVFGGRETQYF. CDR3 bases: TGCAGCGTTGTCTTCGGGGGGCGAGAGACCCAGTACTTC.

This clone was picked up a small number of times. The gene calls are TRBV29-1 and TRBJ2-2; D is perhaps TRBD1 (6 bases). V was pared by 4 bases and J by 5 bases, with 14 bases between. The CDR3 consists of 14 residues. Germline loops: CDR1 SQVTM, CDR2 ANQGSEA. CDR3 loop: CSVGQGRTTGELFF. CDR3 nucleotides: TGCAGCGTTGGTCAGGGGAGAACAACCGGGGAGCTGTTTTTT.

The rearrangement links TRBV7-9 to TRBJ1-2; TRBD1 aligns across 7 bases. Germline CDR1 is SEHNR and CDR2 is FQNEAQ (reference sequence). The V and J ends lost 3 bases and 5 bases, in that order; junction bases with no gene match: 12. The CDR3 contains 16 residues. The CDR3 sequence: CASSFERGKGAYGYTF. The CDR3 DNA sequence: TGTGCCAGCAGCTTTGAACGTGGGAAGGGGGCATATGGCTACACCTTC. Filled out from reference TRBV7-9 and TRBJ1-2, the complete variable domain reads DTGVSQNPRHKITKRGQNVTFRCDPISEHNRLYWYRQTLGQGPEFLTYFQNEAQLEKSRLLSDRFSAERPKGSFSTLEIQRTEQGDSAMYLCASSFERGKGAYGYTFGSGTRLTVV.

V usage is TRBV12-5 and J usage is TRBJ1-2; D call uncertain. CDR1 is LGHNT and CDR2 is FRNRAP in the germline V gene. V lost 5 bases and J lost 2, with 12 bases in between. CDR3 length: 14 amino acids. CDR3 in amino acids: CASGLSDRNYGYTF. The CDR3 region has the DNA TGTGCTAGTGGTCTCTCGGACCGGAACTATGGCTACACCTTC.

The V gene is TRBV9, the J gene TRBJ1-2, with D unresolved. V was pared by 1 base and J by 1 base, with 5 bases between. The CDR3 consists of 13 residues. The germline CDR1 and CDR2 sequences are SGDLS and YYNGEE. CDR3 nucleotide sequence: TGTGCCAGCAGCGTACAGGATAACTATGGCTACACCTTC. Amino acid sequence: CASSVQDNYGYTF.

This clone was picked up one time. This chain connects TRBV7-8 to TRBJ1-1, with D unresolved. V dropped 2 bases and J dropped 2 bases, with 15 bases sitting between them. The CDR3 extends over 16 amino acids. Germline-derived CDR1 and CDR2 are SGHVS and FQNEAQ. Here the CDR3 reads CASSLFASFSNTEAFF. The CDR3 nucleotides read TGTGCCAGCAGCTTATTCGCCTCCTTTAGTAACACTGAAGCTTTCTTT. Drawing the rest from reference TRBV7-8 and TRBJ1-1, the complete variable domain is GAGVSQSPRYKVAKRGQDVALRCDPISGHVSLFWYQQALGQGPEFLTYFQNEAQLDKSGLPSDRFFAERPEGSVSTLKIQRTQQEDSAVYLCASSLFASFSNTEAFFGQGTRLTVV.

The genes are TRBV11-2 and TRBJ2-3; D might be TRBD2 (5 bases). V lost 1 base and J lost 3, with 5 bases in between. Germline CDR1 is SGHAT and CDR2 is FQNNGV. The CDR3 extends over 13 amino acids. Written as DNA, the CDR3 is TGTGCCAGCAGCTTAGGGACTACAGATACGCAGTATTTT. Translating gives CASSLGTTDTQYF.

This chain links TRBV6-6 with TRBJ2-7, with D perhaps matching TRBD2 (6 bases). The V end lost 0 bases, the J end lost 0 bases, and 9 bases lay between the germline ends. The CDR3 length is 15 residues. Germline-derived CDR1 and CDR2 are MNHNY and SVGAGI (reference sequence). The CDR3: CASSYSAGSSYEQYF. DNA for the CDR3: TGTGCCAGCAGTTACTCGGCGGGGAGCTCCTACGAGCAGTACTTC.

The chain employs TRBV7-2 and TRBJ2-3; D gene ambiguous. The V gene lost 6 bases and the J gene lost 6 bases, with 13 bases spanning the gap. The CDR3 contains 13 residues. The germline gives CDR1 SGHTA, CDR2 FQGNSA. CDR3 DNA: TGTGCCAGCAGTCCCATGGGTTGGGATACGCAGTATTTT. Encoded protein: CASSPMGWDTQYF.

V and J are TRBV6-5 and TRBJ1-1, with TRBD1 identical over 9 bases. V gave up 6 bases and J gave up 6 bases; unmatched junction bases: 5. The CDR3 extends over 13 amino acids. Germline-derived CDR1 and CDR2 are MNHEY and SVGAGI. This CDR3 is CASSHTGGAEAFF. CDR3 coding DNA: TGTGCCAGCAGCCACACAGGGGGCGCTGAAGCTTTCTTT.

The chain carries TRBV30 and TRBJ1-5; D not certain. Looked up from germline, CDR1 is GTSNPN and CDR2 is SVGIG (reference sequence). This CDR3 is 15 amino acids long. The ends were cut back, 0 bases at V and 2 bases at J, with 11 bases in the middle. This CDR3 is CAWSVGMEGNQPQHF. CDR3 in DNA: TGTGCCTGGAGTGTGGGGATGGAAGGCAATCAGCCCCAGCATTTT. Supplemented by reference TRBV30 and TRBJ1-5, the full variable domain reads SQTIHQWPATLVQPVGSPLSLECTVEGTSNPNLYWYRQAAGRGLQLLFYSVGIGQISSEVPQNLSASRPQDRQFILSSKKLLLSDSGFYLCAWSVGMEGNQPQHFGDGTRLSIL.